This T cell receptor beta chain was sequenced in a study of beta chain features in type 1 diabetes. CD45RO/CCR7/CD25/CD127/CD95/CD27 sorting isolated CD4+ naive, central memory, regulatory and stem cell-like memory cells. Trimming shortened V by 0 bases and J by 4 bases, and 9 bases separated the two germline ends. The germline gives CDR1 GTSNPN, CDR2 SVGIG (reference sequence). This CDR3 spans 13 amino acids. As every portion of the isolated RNA was reverse transcribed, the sequencing read expressed TCRB transcripts. This table comes from immunoSEQ multiplex PCR, and its TCRdb copy is limited to in-frame clones, with some not included. There are roughly 400,000 clones in the sample; about 14% occur only once, and approximately 0.035% lies in the top ten.

This chain links TRBV30 with TRBJ1-2; weak D call: TRBD1 (5 bases). What was sequenced was naive CD4+ T cells from blood. This TCR came from a man aged 25 to 40 in good health. The CDR3 loop is CAWSVGVGYGYTF. CDR3 coding DNA: TGTGCCTGGAGTGTAGGGGTCGGCTATGGCTACACCTTC.